These 27 T cell receptor beta chains were sequenced from one sample in a study of CD8+ T cells in alopecia areata. Once RNA had been extracted, it was reverse transcribed into cDNA to act as the sequencing template. Assay: immunoSEQ multiplex PCR; the TCRdb copy retains only in-frame clones and omits some. The sample holds tens of thousands of clones, roughly 60% seen once. The source material was CD8+ T cells sorted from blood, sampled at week 0. The receptors derive from a human donor with alopecia areata.

This chain links TRBV15 with TRBJ2-3; TRBD1 is a possible D gene (5 bases). The ends were cut back, 6 bases at V and 1 base at J, with 5 bases in the middle. The CDR3 loop spans 12 amino acids. Per germline, CDR1 LNHNV and CDR2 YYDKDF (reference sequence). The CDR3 coding sequence is TGTGCCACCAGACAGGGCACAGATACGCAGTATTTT. This encodes CATRQGTDTQYF.

The chain recombines TRBV5-6 with TRBJ2-5, with D possibly called TRBD1 or TRBD2 (5 bases each). This CDR3 has 14 amino acids. CDR1 and CDR2 (germline): SGHDT, YYEEEE. Trimming stripped 4 bases from V and 3 bases from J, with 13 bases between. In nucleotides, the CDR3 is TGTGCCAGCAGCCTCGGACTGGACAAAGAGACCCAGTACTTC. Its translation: CASSLGLDKETQYF.

This clone appeared many times. The chain links TRBV19 to TRBJ1-5; perhaps TRBD1 as D (5 bases). The germline gives CDR1 LNHDA, CDR2 SQIVND (reference sequence). The CDR3 is made up of 15 amino acids. Trimming removed 10 bases from V and 0 bases from J, with 16 bases in between. The DNA of the CDR3 is TGTGCCACTCAACCCTGGGGGTATAGCAATCAGCCCCAGCATTTT. Translation gives CATQPWGYSNQPQHF.

This clone came up many times. The chain is built from TRBV11-2 and TRBJ2-1; D remains ambiguous. Trimming pared 2 bases from V and 7 bases from J, leaving 6 bases between. Germline V CDR1 and CDR2: SGHAT, FQNNGV. This CDR3 has 12 amino acids. The CDR3 sequence: CASSLSLNEQFF. CDR3 DNA: TGTGCCAGCAGCTTATCTCTGAATGAGCAGTTCTTC.

This clone came up a few times. J is TRBJ2-7 and V is TRBV29-1; a possible D gene is TRBD1 (6 bases). Trimming took off 2 bases at V and 0 bases at J, with 8 bases between the two ends. The V gene's germline CDR1 is SQVTM and CDR2 ANQGSEA. The CDR3 runs 13 residues. The CDR3 sequence is CSVEPRGSYEQYF. Here the CDR3 DNA reads TGCAGCGTTGAACCCAGGGGCTCCTACGAGCAGTACTTC.

By sample fraction, this clone is large. The chain has TRBV5-4 and TRBJ2-7; D call uncertain. V was cut by 0 bases and J by 6 bases, with 13 bases left in between. The CDR3 loop spans 14 amino acids. Per the germline V gene, CDR1 is SGHNT and CDR2 is YYREEE (reference sequence). CDR3 in DNA: TGTGCCAGCAGCTTGGACGCTGCGACCGTCGAGCAGTACTTC. Its translation is CASSLDAATVEQYF.

V and J are TRBV18 and TRBJ2-7, with a possible D match to TRBD1 (5 bases). Trimming removed 6 bases at V and 1 base at J, with 16 bases between. Per germline, CDR1 KGHSH and CDR2 LQKENI. This CDR3 contains 15 residues. The CDR3 spells CASSQTPGNSYEQYF. The CDR3, as DNA: TGTGCCAGCTCCCAAACCCCAGGGAATTCCTACGAGCAGTACTTC.

There are a few counts of this clone. In DNA form, the CDR3 reads TGTGCCAGCAGTCGGGACAGGATAGCTTTCTTT. It encodes CASSRDRIAFF. The chain has TRBV4-2 and TRBJ1-1, with 8 bases aligning to TRBD1. The germline CDR1 and CDR2 sequences are LGHNA and YNFKEQ. The V and J ends lost 6 bases and 10 bases, in that order; junction bases with no gene match: 4. The length of the CDR3 is 11 residues.

A few counts support this clone. The V call is TRBV7-9, the J call TRBJ2-5; D perhaps matches TRBD2 (5 bases). Germline V gene sequence: CDR1 SEHNR, CDR2 FQNEAQ (reference sequence). With 6 bases removed from V and 2 bases from J, the gap between germline ends came to 7 bases. The CDR3 has 12 residues. The CDR3 nucleotides read TGTGCCAGCAGAGCGGTACAAGAGACCCAGTACTTC. The encoded protein is CASRAVQETQYF.

The V call is TRBV4-3, the J call TRBJ2-7; the D call may be TRBD1 or TRBD2 (7 bases each). Per germline, CDR1 LGHNA and CDR2 YSLEER. The CDR3 is 15 amino acids. Trimming took off 7 bases at V and 1 base at J, with 17 bases between the two ends. In DNA, the CDR3 is TGCGCCAGCAAACTGGGGGAGGGGGCTTCCTACGAGCAGTACTTC. It specifies CASKLGEGASYEQYF.

The chain couples TRBV4-2 to TRBJ2-1; 9 nucleotides agree with TRBD2. Trimming took 4 bases from V and 0 from J; bases not matched to a gene: 7. CDR1 and CDR2 (germline): LGHNA, YNFKEQ. This CDR3 comprises 17 residues. CDR3 nucleotide sequence: TGTGCCAGCAGCCCAATATATAGCGGGAGCTCCTACAATGAGCAGTTCTTC. It translates to CASSPIYSGSSYNEQFF.

This clone was picked up a small number of times. V gene TRBV28 combines with J gene TRBJ2-1, with D possibly matching TRBD1 (5 bases). The CDR3 length is 15 residues. Deletions cut 2 bases from V and 2 bases from J, with 10 bases between. Germline V CDR1 and CDR2: MDHEN, SYDVKM. CDR3 coding DNA: TGTGCCAGCAGTTTACCCCCGACAGCCTACAATGAGCAGTTCTTC. It codes for CASSLPPTAYNEQFF.

To note about this clone: Other DNA sequences in the sample encode the same CDR3. The rearrangement joins TRBV6-4 to TRBJ1-1, with D tentatively TRBD1 (6 bases). The V gene lost 3 bases and the J gene lost 1 base, with 9 bases spanning the gap. The germline V gene has CDR1 MRHNA and CDR2 SNTAGT. The CDR3 is made up of 14 amino acids. DNA of the CDR3: TGTGCCAGCAGTGAAGGGGGGCCGAACACTGAAGCTTTCTTT. Translated: CASSEGGPNTEAFF.

V gene TRBV6-5 combines with J gene TRBJ2-2; D perhaps matches TRBD2 (5 bases). The CDR3 is 15 amino acids. Trimming pared 0 bases from V and 6 bases from J, leaving 11 bases between. Germline CDR1 MNHEY, CDR2 SVGAGI. The CDR3 sequence is CASSYSKRGAGELFF. CDR3 DNA sequence: TGTGCCAGCAGTTACTCGAAACGGGGAGCCGGGGAGCTGTTTTTT.

This clone was counted between two and nine times. The rearrangement uses TRBV4-3 and TRBJ2-3, with D possibly called TRBD1 or TRBD2 (5 bases each). The CDR3 consists of 15 residues. Deletions cut 2 bases from V and 1 base from J, with 10 bases between. Germline-derived CDR1 and CDR2 are LGHNA and YSLEER. CDR3 in DNA: TGCGCCAGCAGCCAAAAGGGGAGAGGCACAGATACGCAGTATTTT. Protein: CASSQKGRGTDTQYF.

This clone was recorded a few times. The chain couples TRBV5-6 to TRBJ2-7, with no clear D. Germline V gene lookup returns CDR1 SGHDT and CDR2 YYEEEE. The CDR3 is made up of 12 amino acids. The V end lost 2 bases, the J end lost 4 bases, and 7 bases lay between the germline ends. CDR3: CASSFSEYEQYF. The CDR3 nucleotides are TGTGCCAGCAGCTTTAGTGAGTACGAGCAGTACTTC.

The chain combines TRBV7-9 with TRBJ1-4; D gene ambiguous. The CDR3 covers 13 residues. V was cut by 1 base and J by 8 bases, with 8 bases left in between. Germline V gene lookup returns CDR1 SEHNR and CDR2 FQNEAQ (reference sequence). The CDR3 coding sequence is TGTGCCAGCAGCTTAGGGACCGAAGAAAAACTGTTTTTT. Translation gives CASSLGTEEKLFF.

V is TRBV30 and J is TRBJ2-3, with a tentative D call TRBD2 (5 bases). CDR3 length equals 14 residues. Germline V gene sequence: CDR1 GTSNPN, CDR2 SVGIG (reference sequence). Between the trimmed V and J ends, which lost 0 bases and 2 bases, there was a span of 9 bases. The CDR3: CAWSVEGYTDTQYF. The DNA of the CDR3 is TGTGCCTGGAGTGTTGAGGGCTACACAGATACGCAGTATTTT.

There are a few counts of this clone. The gene calls are TRBV6-5 and TRBJ2-1, with D tentatively TRBD1 or TRBD2 (5 bases each). Germline values: CDR1 MNHEY, CDR2 SVGAGI. V lost 7 bases and J lost 7, with 11 bases in between. This CDR3 is built from 12 residues. This CDR3 is CASTHGTNEQFF. The CDR3 DNA is TGTGCCAGCACCCACGGGACGAATGAGCAGTTCTTC.

The chain recombines TRBV30 with TRBJ1-1; D unclear. The CDR3 runs 12 residues. Germline values: CDR1 GTSNPN, CDR2 SVGIG (reference sequence). Trimming cost V 2 bases and J 4 bases, with 8 bases left between them. Here the CDR3 DNA reads TGTGCCTGGAGTAGGACGAGCACTGAAGCTTTCTTT. Translation: CAWSRTSTEAFF.

J is TRBJ2-1 and V is TRBV9, with TRBD2 matching 10 bases. The germline gives CDR1 SGDLS, CDR2 YYNGEE. This CDR3 comprises 15 residues. Unmatched junction bases numbered 10, after V lost 4 bases and J lost 9 bases. The CDR3 coding sequence is TGTGCCAGCAGCCTTGTAGCGGGAGGTCTCACTGAGCAGTTCTTC. Translated, it gives CASSLVAGGLTEQFF.

In its sample, this clone was seen a few times. The rearrangement links TRBV19 to TRBJ2-5; D might be TRBD1 (5 bases). V lost 7 bases and J 5 bases, leaving 23 bases between the germline ends. Germline V gives CDR1 LNHDA, CDR2 SQIVND (reference sequence). The CDR3 covers 16 residues. DNA for the CDR3: TGTGCCAGTACCCTAAAGGGTTTCAGGGCCGGGGAGACCCAGTACTTC. Translated: CASTLKGFRAGETQYF. The full variable domain, with the rest looked up from reference TRBV19 and TRBJ2-5, is DGGITQSPKYLFRKEGQNVTLSCEQNLNHDAMYWYRQDPGQGLRLIYYSQIVNDFQKGDIAEGYSVSREKKESFPLTVTSAQKNPTAFYLCASTLKGFRAGETQYFGPGTRLLVL.

CDR3 nucleotides: TGCGCCAGCAGCCAGGGGACAGGGTCCGGCTACACCTTC. This codes for CASSQGTGSGYTF. This chain links TRBV4-1 with TRBJ1-2, with 9 bases matching TRBD1. There are 13 residues in the CDR3. Germline V lookup: CDR1 MGHRA, CDR2 YSYEKL. Germline trimming cut 3 bases from V and 8 bases from J; bases unmatched to any gene: 4.

V usage is TRBV27 and J usage is TRBJ2-1; TRBD2 agrees at 7 bases. V gave up 2 bases and J gave up 4 bases; unmatched junction bases: 8. The germline CDR1 and CDR2 sequences are MNHEY and SMNVEV (reference sequence). CDR3 length: 16 amino acids. The CDR3 coding sequence is TGTGCCAGCAGTTTAACAAGGGCTAGCGGATACAATGAGCAGTTCTTC. Encoded protein: CASSLTRASGYNEQFF.

The chain has TRBV30 and TRBJ2-7; TRBD2 aligns across 12 bases. Trimming removed 4 bases from V and 3 bases from J; junction bases left unmatched: 1. Germline assignment: CDR1 GTSNPN and CDR2 SVGIG (reference sequence). This CDR3 region has 13 residues. The DNA for the CDR3 is TGTGCCTGGACGGGACTAGCGGGCTACGAGCAGTACTTC. It specifies CAWTGLAGYEQYF.

The chain couples TRBV9 to TRBJ1-4; TRBD1 is a possible D gene (5 bases). Germline V gene data show CDR1 as SGDLS and CDR2 as YYNGEE. The CDR3 totals 15 residues. The ends were cut back, 2 bases at V and 7 bases at J, with 15 bases in the middle. The DNA for the CDR3 is TGTGCCAGCAGCGTGCGGGGCTGGGAGGGTGAAAAACTGTTTTTT. Protein product: CASSVRGWEGEKLFF.

The rearrangement links TRBV5-1 to TRBJ2-2, with 7 positions matching TRBD2. Germline trimming cut 0 bases from V and 6 bases from J; bases unmatched to any gene: 8. The CDR3 sequence is 16 residues long. Germline V lookup: CDR1 SGHRS, CDR2 YFSETQ. This chain's CDR3 is CASSLAEGGPAGELFF. Written as DNA, the CDR3 is TGCGCCAGCAGCTTGGCCGAGGGAGGGCCGGCCGGGGAGCTGTTTTTT.